What follows are 9 T cell receptor beta chains derived from one specimen sequenced in a study of shared clonotypes between healthy human individuals. In the naive CD8 group, cells lacked CD45RO and were positively selected for CCR7, so terminally differentiated effector memory CD45RA+ cells were left out. Measured with immunoSEQ multiplex PCR; TCRdb has only the in-frame clones, and not every one. The sample shows a few hundred thousand clones, 95% of them seen only once. The sequenced sample consisted of naive CD8+ T cells sorted from blood. The receptors here all came from a woman aged 25 to 39 in good health.

The chain has TRBV28 and TRBJ2-1; 9 nucleotides agree with TRBD2. The CDR3 spans 16 residues. Germline V lookup: CDR1 MDHEN, CDR2 SYDVKM. V lost 6 bases and J lost 2; bases outside the gene matches: 8. The CDR3 loop is CASRTSGGRPYNEQFF. Here the CDR3 DNA reads TGTGCCAGCAGGACTAGCGGAGGGCGACCCTACAATGAGCAGTTCTTC.

The V and J genes are TRBV27 and TRBJ2-7; perhaps TRBD2 as D (6 bases). In germline, CDR1 is MNHEY, CDR2 SMNVEV (reference sequence). The CDR3 covers 13 residues. Trimming pared 5 bases from V and 0 bases from J, leaving 8 bases between. CDR3 DNA sequence: TGTGCCAGCAGTGGAGGGCTCTCCTACGAGCAGTACTTC. Its translation is CASSGGLSYEQYF.

This chain joins TRBV7-5 and TRBJ2-7. TRBV7-5 is labeled a pseudogene. The CDR3 runs 16 residues. CDR3 residues: CVRSLGTLFCIYEQYF. The DNA for the CDR3 is TGTGTCAGAAGCTTAGGGACGTTATTTTGTATTTACGAGCAGTACTTC.

The gene calls are TRBV28 and TRBJ2-5, with 9 bases fitting TRBD1. The J call may be wrong; the DNA end is better matched by TRBJ2-7. Looked up from germline, CDR1 is MDHEN and CDR2 is SYDVKM. This CDR3 contains 19 residues. CDR3 nucleotide sequence: TGTGCCAGCAGTTCGAATCGGAGCACCCGGGACAGGGACTCCTACGAGCAGTACTTC. Translating gives CASSSNRSTRDRDSYEQYF.

This clone was counted once. The genes are TRBV27 and TRBJ2-5, with 13 bases aligning to TRBD2. This CDR3 is 18 amino acids long. The trim removed 5 bases at V and 4 bases at J, leaving 13 bases unmatched. Germline V gives CDR1 MNHEY, CDR2 SMNVEV (reference sequence). CDR3 DNA: TGTGCCAGCAGTATACTAGCGGGAGGGCCAGGGGTAAGAGAGACCCAGTACTTC. Its protein is CASSILAGGPGVRETQYF.

V is TRBV28 and J is TRBJ1-1, with 7 bases matching TRBD1. The CDR3 extends over 14 amino acids. The germline gives CDR1 MDHEN, CDR2 SYDVKM. After removal of 6 bases from V and 4 bases from J, the junction contained 8 bases not matched to a gene. CDR3 nucleotide sequence: TGTGCCAGCAGGCCAACAGGGGTTGTCACTGAAGCTTTCTTT. Protein product: CASRPTGVVTEAFF.

The rearrangement joins TRBV27 to TRBJ2-1, with TRBD2 matching over 8 bases. V was pared by 4 bases and J by 4 bases, with 6 bases of the junction left unmatched. Germline V lookup: CDR1 MNHEY, CDR2 SMNVEV (reference sequence). There are 15 residues in the CDR3. CDR3 nucleotides: TGTGCCAGCAGTTCCCGACTAGCGCTGTACAATGAGCAGTTCTTC. Translated, it gives CASSSRLALYNEQFF.

The CDR3 DNA follows: TGTGCCAGCAGCGAACAAGGGGGCACTGAAGCTTTCTTT. This codes for CASSEQGGTEAFF. The V call is TRBV5-4, the J call TRBJ1-1, with a weak D call TRBD1 (6 bases). Germline assignment: CDR1 SGHNT and CDR2 YYREEE (reference sequence). The CDR3 length is 13 residues. Trimming took 4 bases from V and 4 from J, leaving 11 bases between them.

The chain links TRBV7-6 to TRBJ2-2; the D gene could be TRBD1 or TRBD2 (6 bases each). The germline V gene encodes CDR1 SGHVS and CDR2 FNYEAQ. This CDR3 contains 15 residues. Trimming cost V 1 base and J 5 bases, with 11 bases left between them. In nucleotides, the CDR3 is TGTGCCAGCAGCTTAGGGGGGGCGGAGACCGGGGAGCTGTTTTTT. It specifies CASSLGGAETGELFF. The full variable domain, rest sourced from reference TRBV7-6 and TRBJ2-2, is GAGVSQSPRYKVTKRGQDVALRCDPISGHVSLYWYRQALGQGPEFLTYFNYEAQQDKSGLPNDRFSAERPEGSISTLTIQRTEQRDSAMYRCASSLGGAETGELFFGEGSRLTVL.